Listed below are T cell receptor beta chains from one sample, sequenced in a study of control samples from healthy donors and cancer patients. Sequencing used immunoSEQ multiplex PCR; TCRdb keeps in-frame clones, though not all of them. The sample comprises just under 80,000 clones, around 90% of which are singletons, and 1.5% to 2% rests with the top ten. The sequencing sample was made of PBMCs. These receptors were collected from a woman in her fifties or sixties with head and neck cancer. The CDR3 runs from the conserved cysteine through the conserved F or W. Fields, in order: J gene, V gene, clone size, D gene, CDR3 length, CDR3 DNA, CDR3 protein. The D gene is left open where the match is weak. Size tells how often a clone was seen (once, few, many) or the class of an expanded clone, and some rows leave it out.

TRBJ2-5 | TRBV9 | NA | TRBD2 | 16 | TGTGCCAGCAGCGTAGGGGGACTAGCGGGAGGGGAGACCCAGTACTTC | CASSVGGLAGGETQYF
TRBJ2-2 | TRBV24-1 | few | TRBD2 | 15 | TGTGCCACCAGTGAAAGCGGGAGGGCTATCGGGGAGCTGTTTTTT | CATSESGRAIGELFF
TRBJ2-2 | TRBV7-2 | few | NA | 15 | TGTGCCAGCAGCTTAATTGGGGGGAGCTCCGGGGAGCTGTTTTTT | CASSLIGGSSGELFF
TRBJ1-2 | TRBV9 | once | NA | 14 | TGTGCCAGCAGCGTAGGTATAGGGGACTATGGCTACACCTTC | CASSVGIGDYGYTF
TRBJ2-6 | TRBV5-8 | NA | NA | 14 | TGTGCCAGCAGCTTCTCCTCTGGGGCCAACGTCCTGACTTTC | CASSFSSGANVLTF
TRBJ2-5 | TRBV18 | NA | TRBD1 | 13 | TGTGCCAGCTCACGAGACAGGGGAGAGACCCAGTACTTC | CASSRDRGETQYF
TRBJ2-7 | TRBV3-1/TRBV3-2 | NA | TRBD2 | 20 | TGTGCCAGCAGCCAAGATGGGCGACTAGCGGGAGGAATCGGCCCCTACGAGCAGTACTTC | CASSQDGRLAGGIGPYEQYF
TRBJ2-3 | TRBV7-9 | NA | NA | 13 | TGTGCCAGCAGCTTTTGGGACCCCGATACGCAGTATTTT | CASSFWDPDTQYF
TRBJ2-1 | TRBV10-3 | NA | TRBD2 | 14 | TGTGCCGCCCGGCGCGGGAGGGCCTCTAATGAGCAGTTCTTC | CAARRGRASNEQFF
TRBJ2-5 | TRBV10-3 | NA | TRBD2 | 14 | TGTGCCAGCCAGACTAGCGGGAGGGCTGAGACCCAGTACTTC | CASQTSGRAETQYF
TRBJ1-3 | TRBV29-1 | NA | NA | 13 | TGCAGCGTTACAGGAGTAGCTGGAAACACCATATATTTT | CSVTGVAGNTIYF
TRBJ2-1 | TRBV6-6 | NA | TRBD1 | 17 | TGTGCCAGCAGTCCCCTATATACAGGGGGCATCAACAATGAGCAGTTCTTC | CASSPLYTGGINNEQFF
TRBJ1-1 | TRBV20-1 | once | NA | 12 | TGCAGTGCTAGTAAAGTCGGTCTTGAAGCTTTCTTT | CSASKVGLEAFF
TRBJ2-7 | TRBV3-1/TRBV3-2 | NA | TRBD1 | 15 | TGTGCCAGCAGCCAAGTGGGACAGGGGTTCTACGAGCAGTACTTC | CASSQVGQGFYEQYF
TRBJ1-1 | TRBV28 | NA | NA | 13 | TGTGCCAGCAGTCCCCCGGGACACACTGAAGCTTTCTTT | CASSPPGHTEAFF
TRBJ2-2 | TRBV7-8 | once | NA | 12 | TGTGCCCTGGGAGGCTTTACCGGGGAGCTGTTTTTT | CALGGFTGELFF
TRBJ2-2 | TRBV7-3 | NA | NA | 16 | TGTGCCAGCAGTTTAACTCGCGGAGCGAACACCGGGGAGCTGTTTTTT | CASSLTRGANTGELFF
TRBJ2-7 | TRBV2 | once | TRBD2 | 14 | TGTGCCAGCGGATATAGCGGGTGGAATTACGAGCAGTACTTC | CASGYSGWNYEQYF
TRBJ1-2 | TRBV6-2/TRBV6-3 | NA | NA | 15 | TGTGCCAGCAGTTATGAAACCGGGCGGTCATATGGCTACACCTTC | CASSYETGRSYGYTF
TRBJ1-2 | TRBV5-1 | once | NA | 13 | TGCGCCAGCAGCTTCTCGCTTGACTATGGCTACACCTTC | CASSFSLDYGYTF
TRBJ2-1 | TRBV19 | NA | NA | 15 | TGTGCCAGTAGCTGGGAAGGCCGATCCTACAATGAGCAGTTCTTC | CASSWEGRSYNEQFF
TRBJ2-2 | TRBV6-2/TRBV6-3 | NA | TRBD1 | 16 | TGTGCCAGCAGTTACCCTGACAGGGGTCTCACCGGGGAGCTGTTTTTT | CASSYPDRGLTGELFF
TRBJ1-2 | TRBV4-3 | NA | TRBD1 | 15 | TGCGCCAGCAGCCAAGAGACAGGGGACCACTATGGCTACACCTTC | CASSQETGDHYGYTF
TRBJ1-5 | TRBV11-2 | NA | NA | 14 | TGTGCCAGCAGCGCCGCTTCCAGCAATCAGCCCCAGCATTTT | CASSAASSNQPQHF
TRBJ2-3 | TRBV7-3 | NA | TRBD1 | 16 | TGTGCCAGCAGCTTAACCCCACGAGGGGGCTCAGATACGCAGTATTTT | CASSLTPRGGSDTQYF
TRBJ2-1 | TRBV10-1 | NA | TRBD2 | 13 | TGCGCCAGCAGTGACCCCCCCGGGACTAGTGCGTTCTTC | CASSDPPGTSAFF
TRBJ2-1 | TRBV7-2 | once | NA | 14 | TGTGCCAGCAGCGGTCGGACCGGTGACAATGAGCAGTTCTTC | CASSGRTGDNEQFF
TRBJ2-7 | TRBV20-1 | NA | NA | 14 | TGCAGTGCTAGTGTATGGCAGCTTGGAACGGGGCAGTACTTC | CSASVWQLGTGQYF
TRBJ2-7 | TRBV30 | NA | NA | 14 | TGTGCCTGGAGGCCGGGACCGGGCCACTACGAGCAGTACTTC | CAWRPGPGHYEQYF
TRBJ2-5 | TRBV2 | NA | NA | 14 | TGTGCCAGCAGTTGGTCAGGCAACCAAGAGACCCAGTACTTC | CASSWSGNQETQYF
TRBJ1-1 | TRBV5-1 | NA | TRBD1 | 14 | TGCGCCAGCAGCCGGGACAGGGGATTTACTGAAGCTTTCTTT | CASSRDRGFTEAFF
TRBJ1-5 | TRBV30 | NA | TRBD1 | 14 | TGTGCCTGGAGACGACAGGGGACAAGTCAGCCCCAGCATTTT | CAWRRQGTSQPQHF
TRBJ2-1 | TRBV9 | NA | TRBD1 | 15 | TGTGCCAGCAGCGCCCAACAGGGGTCCTACAATGAGCAGTTCTTC | CASSAQQGSYNEQFF
TRBJ2-4 | TRBV2 | NA | NA | 15 | TGTGCCAGCAGGAAAGAACTAGCTCCCAAAAACATTCAGTACTTC | CASRKELAPKNIQYF
TRBJ2-3 | TRBV5-8 | NA | TRBD2 | 16 | TGTGCCAGCAGCTTGTGGCCTAGCGGGAACACAGATACGCAGTATTTT | CASSLWPSGNTDTQYF
TRBJ2-2 | TRBV11-2 | NA | TRBD2 | 16 | TGTGCCAGCAGCTTAGGGGGACTAGCGGGAGCTGGGGAGCTGTTTTTT | CASSLGGLAGAGELFF
TRBJ1-1 | TRBV5-1 | NA | NA | 16 | TGCGCCAGCAGCTTCGGGAAATTGGAAAATAACACTGAAGCTTTCTTT | CASSFGKLENNTEAFF
TRBJ2-7 | TRBV6-1 | NA | NA | 15 | TGTGCCAGCAGTGAAGCGGTCTGGGGGACATACGAGCAGTACTTC | CASSEAVWGTYEQYF
TRBJ2-7 | TRBV5-1 | NA | NA | 13 | TGCGCCAGCAGCGTTGGGATACCCTACGAGCAGTACTTC | CASSVGIPYEQYF
TRBJ2-2 | TRBV11-2 | NA | TRBD2 | 18 | TGTGCCAGCAGCTTAGATCCGATAGCGGGAGTGTTCCCCGGGGAGCTGTTTTTT | CASSLDPIAGVFPGELFF
TRBJ1-6 | TRBV6-5 | NA | NA | 15 | TGTGCCAGCAGTACAGGCACGACGTCGAATTCACCCCTCCACTTT | CASSTGTTSNSPLHF
TRBJ1-1 | TRBV5-1 | NA | NA | 15 | TGCGCCAGCAGCTCTGGACCGGGAGAGAACACTGAAGCTTTCTTT | CASSSGPGENTEAFF